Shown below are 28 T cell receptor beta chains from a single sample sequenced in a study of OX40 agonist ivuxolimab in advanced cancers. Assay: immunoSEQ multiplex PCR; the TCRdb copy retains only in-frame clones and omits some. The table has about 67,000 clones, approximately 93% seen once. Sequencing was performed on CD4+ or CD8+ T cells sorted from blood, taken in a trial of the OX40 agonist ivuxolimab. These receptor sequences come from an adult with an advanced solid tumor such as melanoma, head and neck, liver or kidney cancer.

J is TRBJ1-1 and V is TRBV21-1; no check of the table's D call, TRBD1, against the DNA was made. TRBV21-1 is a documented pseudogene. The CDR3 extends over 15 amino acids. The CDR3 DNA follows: TGTGCCAGCAGCACCCAGGGGGGACAAGGCACTGAAGCTTTCTTT. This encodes CASSTQGGQGTEAFF.

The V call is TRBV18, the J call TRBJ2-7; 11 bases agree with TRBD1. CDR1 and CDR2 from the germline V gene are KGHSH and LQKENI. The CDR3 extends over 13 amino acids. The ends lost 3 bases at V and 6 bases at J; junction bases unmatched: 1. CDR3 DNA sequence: TGTGCCAGCTCACCGGGGACAGGGGGCGAGCAGTACTTC. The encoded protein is CASSPGTGGEQYF.

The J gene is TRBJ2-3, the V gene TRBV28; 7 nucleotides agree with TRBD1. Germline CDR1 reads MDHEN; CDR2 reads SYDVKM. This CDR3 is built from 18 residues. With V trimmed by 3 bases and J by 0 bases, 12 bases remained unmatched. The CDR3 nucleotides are TGTGCCAGCAGTTTTCCCGTGAGGGACAGCGTAAGCACAGATACGCAGTATTTT. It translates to CASSFPVRDSVSTDTQYF.

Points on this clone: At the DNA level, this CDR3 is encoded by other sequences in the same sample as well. The CDR3 sequence is CASSLGGGLNTEAFF. The DNA for the CDR3 is TGTGCCAGCAGCTTAGGGGGAGGGCTAAACACTGAAGCTTTCTTT. J is TRBJ1-1 and V is TRBV7-9, with D unresolved. V lost 1 base to trimming and J lost 2 bases, with 11 bases between them. Looked up from germline, CDR1 is SEHNR and CDR2 is FQNEAQ (reference sequence). The CDR3 is made up of 15 amino acids.

The CDR3 DNA reads as TGCAGCGTTAGAGCGACCGCGAGCACAGATACGCAGTATTTT. Its protein is CSVRATASTDTQYF. J is TRBJ2-3 and V is TRBV29-1; no clear D gene. The CDR3 runs 14 residues. V lost 5 bases to trimming and J lost 0 bases, with 12 bases between them. Per the germline V gene, CDR1 is SQVTM and CDR2 is ANQGSEA.

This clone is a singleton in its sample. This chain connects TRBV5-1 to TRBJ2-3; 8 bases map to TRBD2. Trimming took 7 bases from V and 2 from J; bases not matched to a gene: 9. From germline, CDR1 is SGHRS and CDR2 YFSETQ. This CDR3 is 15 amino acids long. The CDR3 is CASGTSGLITDTQYF. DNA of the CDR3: TGCGCCAGCGGAACTAGCGGCCTAATCACAGATACGCAGTATTTT.

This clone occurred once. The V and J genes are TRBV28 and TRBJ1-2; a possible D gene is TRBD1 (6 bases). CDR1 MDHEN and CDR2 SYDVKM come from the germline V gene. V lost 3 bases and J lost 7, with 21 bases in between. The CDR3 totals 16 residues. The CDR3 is CASSLINPQGRSGYTF. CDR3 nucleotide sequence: TGTGCCAGCAGTTTGATTAACCCACAGGGTCGTAGTGGCTACACCTTC.

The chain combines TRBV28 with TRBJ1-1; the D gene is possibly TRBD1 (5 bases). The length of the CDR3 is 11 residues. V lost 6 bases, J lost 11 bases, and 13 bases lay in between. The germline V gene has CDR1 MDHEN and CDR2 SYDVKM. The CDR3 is CASRVGGSAFF. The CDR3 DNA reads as TGTGCCAGCAGGGTGGGGGGGTCGGCTTTCTTT.

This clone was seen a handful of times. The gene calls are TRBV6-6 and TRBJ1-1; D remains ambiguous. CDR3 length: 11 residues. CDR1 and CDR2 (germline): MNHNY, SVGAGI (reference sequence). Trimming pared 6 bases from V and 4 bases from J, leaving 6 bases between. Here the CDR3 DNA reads TGTGCCAGCAGGATCATCACTGAAGCTTTCTTT. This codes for CASRIITEAFF.

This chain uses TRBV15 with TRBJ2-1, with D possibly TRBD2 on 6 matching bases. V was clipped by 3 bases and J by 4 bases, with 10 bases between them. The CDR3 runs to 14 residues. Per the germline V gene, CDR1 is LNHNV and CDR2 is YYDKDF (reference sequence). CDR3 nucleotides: TGTGCCACCAGCAGGGGGGGTCTTTACAATGAGCAGTTCTTC. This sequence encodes CATSRGGLYNEQFF. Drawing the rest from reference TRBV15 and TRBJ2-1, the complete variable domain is DAMVIQNPRYQVTQFGKPVTLSCSQTLNHNVMYWYQQKSSQAPKLLFHYYDKDFNNEADTPDNFQSRRPNTSFCFLDIRSPGLGDTAMYLCATSRGGLYNEQFFGPGTRLTVL.

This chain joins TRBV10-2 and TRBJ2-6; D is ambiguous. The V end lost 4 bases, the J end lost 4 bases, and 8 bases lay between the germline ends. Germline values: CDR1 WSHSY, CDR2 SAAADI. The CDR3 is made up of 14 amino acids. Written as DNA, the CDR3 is TGCGCCAGCAGTGCAGCTTCGGGGGCCAACGTCCTGACTTTC. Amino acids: CASSAASGANVLTF.

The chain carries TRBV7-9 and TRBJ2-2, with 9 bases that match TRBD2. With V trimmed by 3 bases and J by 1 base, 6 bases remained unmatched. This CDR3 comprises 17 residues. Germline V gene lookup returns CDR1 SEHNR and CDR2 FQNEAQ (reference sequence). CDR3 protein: CASSLMGLALNTGELFF. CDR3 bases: TGTGCCAGCAGCTTGATGGGACTAGCCTTGAACACCGGGGAGCTGTTTTTT.

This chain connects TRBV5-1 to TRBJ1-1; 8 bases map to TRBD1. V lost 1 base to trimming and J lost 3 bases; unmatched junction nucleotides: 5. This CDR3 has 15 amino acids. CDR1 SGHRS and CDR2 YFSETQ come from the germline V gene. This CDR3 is CASSLRVQGDTEAFF. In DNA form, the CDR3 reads TGCGCCAGCAGCTTGAGGGTACAGGGGGACACTGAAGCTTTCTTT.

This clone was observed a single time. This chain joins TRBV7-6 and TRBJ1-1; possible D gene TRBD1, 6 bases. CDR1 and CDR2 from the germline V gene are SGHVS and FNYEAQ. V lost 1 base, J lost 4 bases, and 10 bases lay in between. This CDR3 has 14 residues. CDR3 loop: CASSLEGRGTEAFF. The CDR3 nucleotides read TGTGCCAGCAGCTTAGAGGGCAGGGGCACTGAAGCTTTCTTT.

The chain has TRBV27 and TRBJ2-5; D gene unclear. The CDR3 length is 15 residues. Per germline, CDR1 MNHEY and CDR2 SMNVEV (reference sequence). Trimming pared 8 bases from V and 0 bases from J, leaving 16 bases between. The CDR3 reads CASAFSLENQETQYF. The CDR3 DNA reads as TGTGCCAGCGCATTTAGCCTGGAGAACCAAGAGACCCAGTACTTC.

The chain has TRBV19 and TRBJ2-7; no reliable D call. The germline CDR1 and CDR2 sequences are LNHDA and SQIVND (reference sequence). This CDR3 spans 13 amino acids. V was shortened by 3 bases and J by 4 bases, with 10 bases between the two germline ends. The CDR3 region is CASSIVWAYEQYF. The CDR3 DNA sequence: TGTGCCAGTAGTATTGTTTGGGCGTACGAGCAGTACTTC.

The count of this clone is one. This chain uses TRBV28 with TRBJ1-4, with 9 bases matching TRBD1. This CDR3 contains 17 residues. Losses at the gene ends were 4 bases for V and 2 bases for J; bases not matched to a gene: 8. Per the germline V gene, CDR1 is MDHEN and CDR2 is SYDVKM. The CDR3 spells CASSSPGTGRTNEKLFF. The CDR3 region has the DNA TGTGCCAGCAGTTCTCCCGGGACAGGGAGGACTAATGAAAAACTGTTTTTT.

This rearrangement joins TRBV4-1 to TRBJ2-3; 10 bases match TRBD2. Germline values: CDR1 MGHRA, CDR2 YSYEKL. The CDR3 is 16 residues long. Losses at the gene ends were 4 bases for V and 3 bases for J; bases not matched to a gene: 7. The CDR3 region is CASSPIAGGGTDTQYF. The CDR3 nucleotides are TGCGCCAGCAGCCCAATAGCGGGGGGTGGGACAGATACGCAGTATTTT.

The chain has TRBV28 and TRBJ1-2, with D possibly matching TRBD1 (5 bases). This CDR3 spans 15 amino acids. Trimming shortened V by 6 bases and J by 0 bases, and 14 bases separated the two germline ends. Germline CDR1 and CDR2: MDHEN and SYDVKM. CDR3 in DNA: TGTGCCAGCAGAACGGGGGGACCAACTAACTATGGCTACACCTTC. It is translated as CASRTGGPTNYGYTF.

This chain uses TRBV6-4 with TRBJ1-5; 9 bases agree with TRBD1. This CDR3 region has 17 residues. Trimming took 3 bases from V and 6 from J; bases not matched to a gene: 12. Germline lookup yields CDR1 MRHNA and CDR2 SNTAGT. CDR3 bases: TGTGCCAGCAGTGAGCCACCGGACAGGGGCCATTCTCAGCCCCAGCATTTT. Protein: CASSEPPDRGHSQPQHF.

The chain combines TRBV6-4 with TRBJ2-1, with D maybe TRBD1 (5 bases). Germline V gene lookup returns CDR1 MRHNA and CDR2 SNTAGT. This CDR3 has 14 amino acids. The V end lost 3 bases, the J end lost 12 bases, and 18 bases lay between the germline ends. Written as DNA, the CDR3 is TGTGCCAGCAGTGAACAGGCTCGAGGTGTTGGGCAGTTCTTC. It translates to CASSEQARGVGQFF.

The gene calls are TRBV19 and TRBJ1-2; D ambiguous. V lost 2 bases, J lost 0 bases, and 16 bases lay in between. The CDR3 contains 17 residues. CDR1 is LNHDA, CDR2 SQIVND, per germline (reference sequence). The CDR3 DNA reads TGTGCCAGTAGTATATGGGTCGGTCTTGGCTCTAACTATGGCTACACCTTC. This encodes CASSIWVGLGSNYGYTF.

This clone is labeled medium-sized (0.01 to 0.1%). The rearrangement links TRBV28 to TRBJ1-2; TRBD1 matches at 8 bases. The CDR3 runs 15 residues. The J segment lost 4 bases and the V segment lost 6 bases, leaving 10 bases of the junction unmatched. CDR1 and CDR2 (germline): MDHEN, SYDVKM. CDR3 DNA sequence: TGTGCCAGCAGACTCTCGGACAGGGTTGGCTATGGCTACACCTTC. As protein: CASRLSDRVGYGYTF.

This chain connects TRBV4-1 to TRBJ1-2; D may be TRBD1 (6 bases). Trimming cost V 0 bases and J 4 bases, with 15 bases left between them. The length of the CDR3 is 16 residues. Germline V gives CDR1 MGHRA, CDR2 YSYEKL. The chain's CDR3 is CASSQDPGGFGYGYTF. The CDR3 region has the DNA TGCGCCAGCAGCCAAGATCCGGGGGGCTTTGGCTATGGCTACACCTTC.

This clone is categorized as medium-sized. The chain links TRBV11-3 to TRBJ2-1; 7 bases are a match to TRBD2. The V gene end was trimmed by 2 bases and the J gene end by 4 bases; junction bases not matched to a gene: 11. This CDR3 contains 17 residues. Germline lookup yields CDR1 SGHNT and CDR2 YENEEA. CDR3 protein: CASSLSLDAGVYNEQFF. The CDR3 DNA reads TGTGCCAGCAGCTTATCCCTCGACGCGGGGGTGTACAATGAGCAGTTCTTC.

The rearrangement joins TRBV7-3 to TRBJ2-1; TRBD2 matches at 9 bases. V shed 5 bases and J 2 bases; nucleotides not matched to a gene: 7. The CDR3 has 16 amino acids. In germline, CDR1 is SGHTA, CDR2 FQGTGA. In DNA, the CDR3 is TGTGCCAGCAGCCCATTGGGCGGGGGGGCCTACAATGAGCAGTTCTTC. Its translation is CASSPLGGGAYNEQFF.

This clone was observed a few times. CDR3 loop: CASSPSRGGYTF. Written as DNA, the CDR3 is TGTGCCAGCAGCCCGAGCAGGGGCGGCTACACCTTC. The V and J genes are TRBV6-6 and TRBJ1-2; TRBD1 is a possible D gene (6 bases). V was pared by 6 bases and J by 8 bases, with 13 bases between. The CDR3 sequence is 12 residues long. Germline CDR1 and CDR2: MNHNY and SVGAGI (reference sequence).

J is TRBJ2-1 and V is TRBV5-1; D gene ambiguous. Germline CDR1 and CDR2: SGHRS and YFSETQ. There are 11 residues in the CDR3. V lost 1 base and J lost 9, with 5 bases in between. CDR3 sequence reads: CASSLNIEQFF. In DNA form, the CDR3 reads TGCGCCAGCAGCTTGAACATTGAGCAGTTCTTC.